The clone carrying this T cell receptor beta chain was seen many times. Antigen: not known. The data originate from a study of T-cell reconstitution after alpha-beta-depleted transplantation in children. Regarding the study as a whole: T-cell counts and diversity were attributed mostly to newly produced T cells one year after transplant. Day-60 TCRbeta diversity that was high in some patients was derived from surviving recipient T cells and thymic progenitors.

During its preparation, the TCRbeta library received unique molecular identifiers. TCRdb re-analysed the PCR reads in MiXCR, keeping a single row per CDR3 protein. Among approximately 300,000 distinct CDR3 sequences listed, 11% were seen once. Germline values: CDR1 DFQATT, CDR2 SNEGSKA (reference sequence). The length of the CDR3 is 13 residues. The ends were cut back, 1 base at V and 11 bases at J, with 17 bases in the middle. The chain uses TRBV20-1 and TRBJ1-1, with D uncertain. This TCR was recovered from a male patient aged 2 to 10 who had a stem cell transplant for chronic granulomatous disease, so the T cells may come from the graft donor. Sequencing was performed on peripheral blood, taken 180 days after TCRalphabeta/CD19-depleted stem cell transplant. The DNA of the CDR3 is TGCAGTGCTAGAGCCCGTAAATCCTTGGGGGCTTTCTTT. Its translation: CSARARKSLGAFF.